This T cell receptor (beta chain) was sequenced for a study of cytomegalovirus exposure and HLA in healthy donors. Some clones are missing from TCRdb's copy, which holds only in-frame ones; the method was immunoSEQ multiplex PCR. The repertoire holds about 260,000 clones, around 90% seen once, with 3% to 3.5% in the top ten. Germline V CDR1 and CDR2: SGDLS, YYNGEE. This CDR3 is 13 amino acids long. V was shortened by 0 bases and J by 4 bases, with 7 bases between the two germline ends. The source material was PBMCs. The V gene is TRBV9, the J gene TRBJ1-1; D is uncertain. The source of this sequence is a woman aged 25 to 39 in good health and CMV-seronegative. The CDR3, as DNA: TGTGCCAGCAGCGTAGAGGCAGCCACTGAAGCTTTCTTT. Protein sequence: CASSVEAATEAFF. The variable domain in full, completed from reference TRBV9 and TRBJ1-1, reads DSGVTQTPKHLITATGQRVTLRCSPRSGDLSVYWYQQSLDQGLQFLIQYYNGEERAKGNILERFSAQQFPDLHSELNLSSLELGDSALYFCASSVEAATEAFFGQGTRLTVV.